This TCR beta chain is drawn from a study of T cell responses to AZD1222 COVID-19 vaccine. Study findings and constraints: Seropositivity was recorded at baseline in only 6 or 7 AZD1222 recipients. Clonal diversity may have been underestimated in mostly white British donors.

Assay used: immunoSEQ multiplex PCR; TCRdb lists only in-frame clones, some missing. Found here are about 270,000 clones, roughly 93% of them singletons; the top ten hold 0.5% to 0.65%. This CDR3 comprises 15 residues. V was clipped by 2 bases and J by 8 bases; unmatched bases: 9. Germline assignment: CDR1 SGHNT and CDR2 YYREEE (reference sequence). To note about this clone: Its antigen is as yet unknown.

The sequence was collected from an adult who received the AZD1222 COVID-19 vaccine. The sample consisted of peripheral blood, taken 28 days after the second AZD1222 dose. The rearrangement uses TRBV5-4 and TRBJ2-3, with 9 bases aligning to TRBD2. CDR3: CASSFRGGGGFTQYF. The CDR3, as DNA: TGTGCCAGCAGCTTCCGCGGCGGGGGGGGATTTACGCAGTATTTT.